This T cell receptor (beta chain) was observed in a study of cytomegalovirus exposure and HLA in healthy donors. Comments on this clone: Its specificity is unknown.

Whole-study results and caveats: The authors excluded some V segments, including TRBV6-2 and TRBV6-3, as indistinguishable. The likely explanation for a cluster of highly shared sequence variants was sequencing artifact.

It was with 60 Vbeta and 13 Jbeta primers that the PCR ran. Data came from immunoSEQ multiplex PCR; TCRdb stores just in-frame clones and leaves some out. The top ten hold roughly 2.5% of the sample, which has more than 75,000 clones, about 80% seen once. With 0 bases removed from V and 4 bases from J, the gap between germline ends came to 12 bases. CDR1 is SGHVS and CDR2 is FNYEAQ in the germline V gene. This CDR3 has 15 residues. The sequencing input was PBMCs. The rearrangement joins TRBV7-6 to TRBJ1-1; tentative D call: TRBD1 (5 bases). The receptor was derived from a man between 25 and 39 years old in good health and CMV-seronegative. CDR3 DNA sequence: TGTGCCAGCAGCTTAGCCCTTGACAGACCCACTGAAGCTTTCTTT. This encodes CASSLALDRPTEAFF.